The entry that follows covers one TCR beta chain sequence. Trimming took off 4 bases at V and 7 bases at J, with 13 bases between the two ends. Germline CDR1 is SGHAT and CDR2 is FQNNGV. The CDR3 is made up of 14 amino acids. The data belong to a study of T cells after somatic rescue of genetic block. Clones were read by immunoSEQ multiplex PCR, and TCRdb kept only the in-frame ones, dropping some. The sample comprises about 67,000 clones, around 90% of which are singletons, and approximately 3% rests with the top ten. The source is a man in his forties. Sequenced: peripheral blood mononuclear cells (PBMCs). This sequence joins TRBV11-2 and TRBJ2-2; possibly TRBD2 for D (5 bases). CDR3 loop: CASSYRRTGGELFF. The CDR3 DNA is TGTGCCAGCAGCTACCGGAGGACCGGCGGGGAGCTGTTTTTT. Supplemented by reference TRBV11-2 and TRBJ2-2, the full variable domain reads EAGVAQSPRYKIIEKRQSVAFWCNPISGHATLYWYQQILGQGPKLLIQFQNNGVVDDSQLPKDRFSAERLKGVDSTLKIQPAKLEDSAVYLCASSYRRTGGELFFGEGSRLTVL.